Below are 24 T cell receptor beta chains sequenced from a single sample in a study of early T cells in non-severe SARS-CoV-2 infection. TCRdb re-derived calls from the 5' RACE reads in MiXCR, one entry per CDR3 protein. In the table there are tens of thousands of distinct CDR3 sequences, 9.5% to 15% of which are singletons. The starting material was whole blood, obtained at baseline. The origin of the receptors is an adult who was a healthcare worker with PCR-confirmed SARS-CoV-2 infection or an uninfected control (not recorded which).

This clonotype was counted only a few times. This chain joins TRBV11-2 and TRBJ2-7; 14 nucleotides agree with TRBD2. The CDR3 length is 16 residues. Germline V CDR1 and CDR2: SGHAT, FQNNGV. V shed 5 bases, J shed 2 bases, and the junction held 5 bases outside the gene matches. CDR3 coding DNA: TGTGCCAGCAGCCCAGGACTAGCGGGGGGCACCTACGAGCAGTACTTC. It translates to CASSPGLAGGTYEQYF.

This clonotype came up a few times. The genes are TRBV5-1 and TRBJ2-7, with unresolved D. Germline values: CDR1 SGHRS, CDR2 YFSETQ. There are 16 residues in the CDR3. V lost 1 base, J lost 0 bases, and 14 bases lay in between. DNA for the CDR3: TGCGCCAGCAGCTTGACCCCAGCACCATCCTCCTACGAGCAGTACTTC. It specifies CASSLTPAPSSYEQYF.

This clonotype was recorded a few times. The chain carries TRBV28 and TRBJ1-1; D gene unclear. Germline V lookup: CDR1 MDHEN, CDR2 SYDVKM. The CDR3 is 14 amino acids. V was cut by 3 bases and J by 3 bases, with 11 bases left in between. This CDR3 is CASSLMGRDTEAFF. In nucleotides, the CDR3 is TGTGCCAGCAGTTTGATGGGGAGGGACACTGAAGCTTTCTTT. Full variable domain (rest looked up from reference TRBV28 and TRBJ1-1): DVKVTQSSRYLVKRTGEKVFLECVQDMDHENMFWYRQDPGLGLRLIYFSYDVKMKEKGDIPEGYSVSREKKERFSLILESASTNQTSMYLCASSLMGRDTEAFFGQGTRLTVV.

V and J are TRBV28 and TRBJ1-2; D is perhaps TRBD1 (5 bases). CDR1 is MDHEN, CDR2 SYDVKM, per germline. V was shortened by 8 bases and J by 2 bases, with 9 bases between the two germline ends. The CDR3 has 12 residues. CDR3 in DNA: TGTGCCAGCTCCCGGGACAACTATGGCTACACCTTC. It translates to CASSRDNYGYTF.

The chain carries TRBV4-1 and TRBJ2-3; the match to TRBD2 covers 10 bases. Germline V gives CDR1 MGHRA, CDR2 YSYEKL. The CDR3 is 12 amino acids. The V and J ends lost 8 bases and 9 bases, in that order; junction bases with no gene match: 5. CDR3 residues: CASSSGGGTQYF. As DNA, the CDR3 is TGCGCCAGCTCTAGCGGGGGTGGCACGCAGTATTTT.

The chain recombines TRBV7-9 with TRBJ1-1; the D gene is possibly TRBD1 (6 bases). CDR1 is SEHNR, CDR2 FQNEAQ, per germline (reference sequence). The ends were cut back, 4 bases at V and 4 bases at J, with 13 bases in the middle. This CDR3 region has 14 residues. The CDR3 DNA reads as TGTGCCAGCAGCTCCCACAGGGTCGGCACTGAAGCTTTCTTT. This codes for CASSSHRVGTEAFF. The variable domain in full, completed from reference TRBV7-9 and TRBJ1-1, reads DTGVSQNPRHKITKRGQNVTFRCDPISEHNRLYWYRQTLGQGPEFLTYFQNEAQLEKSRLLSDRFSAERPKGSFSTLEIQRTEQGDSAMYLCASSSHRVGTEAFFGQGTRLTVV.

The V call is TRBV20-1, the J call TRBJ1-1; D not certain. This CDR3 contains 14 residues. V lost 1 base and J lost 1, with 10 bases in between. Germline-derived CDR1 and CDR2 are DFQATT and SNEGSKA (reference sequence). The CDR3 bases are TGCAGTGCTAGAGGACACCGTGGGAACACTGAAGCTTTCTTT. Translating it yields CSARGHRGNTEAFF.

Only a few counts were recorded for this clonotype. The V gene is TRBV29-1, the J gene TRBJ2-6; D remains ambiguous. Trimming stripped 6 bases from V and 1 base from J, with 4 bases between. From germline, CDR1 is SQVTM and CDR2 ANQGSEA. The CDR3 extends over 12 amino acids. This CDR3 is CSVSSGANVLTF. CDR3 nucleotides: TGCAGCGTCTCTTCTGGGGCCAACGTCCTGACTTTC.

The chain links TRBV11-2 to TRBJ1-1; no definite D call. The CDR3 length is 14 residues. In germline, CDR1 is SGHAT, CDR2 FQNNGV. Trimming cost V 1 base and J 7 bases, with 13 bases left between them. The CDR3 is CASSLVPGIVEAFF. The CDR3 coding sequence is TGTGCCAGCAGCTTAGTACCGGGAATAGTTGAAGCTTTCTTT.

This clonotype was detected only a few times. The chain carries TRBV28 and TRBJ2-7; D is possibly TRBD1 or TRBD2 (5 bases each). Looked up from germline, CDR1 is MDHEN and CDR2 is SYDVKM. The CDR3 totals 13 residues. The V gene lost 2 bases and the J gene lost 2 bases, with 7 bases spanning the gap. The CDR3: CASSLGGPYEQYF. CDR3 sequence (DNA): TGTGCCAGCAGTTTAGGGGGACCCTACGAGCAGTACTTC.

This clonotype occurred a few times. This chain's CDR3 is CASSQDHQPQHF. The CDR3 DNA follows: TGTGCCAGCAGCCAGGACCATCAGCCCCAGCATTTT. The rearrangement links TRBV7-2 to TRBJ1-5; the D is unclear. The CDR3 contains 12 residues. V was cut by 5 bases and J by 5 bases, with 7 bases left in between. Germline V gene sequence: CDR1 SGHTA, CDR2 FQGNSA.

The V call is TRBV12-3 or TRBV12-4, the J call TRBJ1-2, with D possibly matching TRBD1 (5 bases). The CDR3 is 14 residues long. With 5 bases removed from V and 0 bases from J, the gap between germline ends came to 10 bases. The DNA for the CDR3 is TGTGCCAGCAGTCCCCGGGGCGCTAACTATGGCTACACCTTC. This codes for CASSPRGANYGYTF.

The chain recombines TRBV18 with TRBJ1-2; 11 bases map to TRBD1. Trimming removed 6 bases from V and 2 bases from J; junction bases left unmatched: 5. CDR1 and CDR2 from the germline V gene are KGHSH and LQKENI. The CDR3 contains 15 residues. The CDR3 protein is CASSPGTGGNYGYTF. The CDR3 DNA sequence: TGTGCCAGCTCTCCCGGGACAGGGGGAAACTATGGCTACACCTTC.

This chain joins TRBV7-6 and TRBJ2-5; perhaps TRBD1 as D (6 bases). From germline, CDR1 is SGHVS and CDR2 FNYEAQ. Trimming removed 5 bases from V and 0 bases from J, with 16 bases in between. The CDR3 is made up of 16 amino acids. CDR3 sequence reads: CASSRQGTEYQETQYF. CDR3 coding DNA: TGTGCCAGCAGCCGGCAGGGGACGGAGTACCAAGAGACCCAGTACTTC.

This rearrangement joins TRBV15 to TRBJ2-1; 10 bases fit TRBD2. The CDR3 extends over 16 amino acids. J lost 0 bases, V lost 8 bases, and 7 bases had no gene match. In germline, CDR1 is LNHNV, CDR2 YYDKDF (reference sequence). CDR3 amino acids: CATRATSGASYNEQFF. The CDR3 coding sequence is TGTGCCACCCGCGCCACTAGCGGGGCCTCCTACAATGAGCAGTTCTTC.

The CDR3 here is CASSLPPPAGNGYTF. The CDR3 DNA follows: TGTGCCAGCAGTTTACCCCCCCCGGCAGGGAATGGCTACACCTTC. This chain uses TRBV28 with TRBJ1-2; maybe TRBD1 (5 bases). CDR1 is MDHEN, CDR2 SYDVKM, per germline. CDR3 length: 15 amino acids. Trimming removed 2 bases from V and 6 bases from J, with 16 bases in between.

This clonotype appeared a few times. V is TRBV29-1 and J is TRBJ2-3; D is undetermined. CDR3 length: 14 amino acids. V was trimmed by 4 bases and J by 4 bases, leaving 15 bases between them. The V gene's germline CDR1 is SQVTM and CDR2 ANQGSEA. CDR3 in DNA: TGCAGCGTTGCCGAACCAAACCGGGCAGATACGCAGTATTTT. Translation: CSVAEPNRADTQYF.

The CDR3, as DNA: TGTGCCAGCAGCTTGGGACCGACCCCGGGCGAGCAGTACTTC. This gives the protein CASSLGPTPGEQYF. This chain connects TRBV5-5 to TRBJ2-7; D not resolved. CDR1 SGHKS and CDR2 YYEKEE come from the germline V gene (reference sequence). Deletions cut 0 bases from V and 6 bases from J, with 13 bases between. The CDR3 totals 14 residues.

This clonotype was seen a handful of times. The J gene is TRBJ2-3, the V gene TRBV28; TRBD1 or TRBD2 may be the D gene (6 bases each). CDR1 and CDR2 (germline): MDHEN, SYDVKM. CDR3 length: 13 amino acids. V was pared by 8 bases and J by 6 bases, with 15 bases between. The CDR3 DNA reads TGTGCCAGCTCGCTGGGGGGCCGGGATACGCAGTATTTT. Its protein is CASSLGGRDTQYF.

This chain links TRBV20-1 with TRBJ2-1; 10 nucleotides align to TRBD2. The CDR3 has 14 residues. Trimming cost V 1 base and J 6 bases; bases outside gene matches: 3. Germline CDR1 reads DFQATT; CDR2 reads SNEGSKA (reference sequence). For the CDR3, the DNA is TGCAGTGCTAGAGGGACTAGCGGTATCAATGAGCAGTTCTTC. Translating gives CSARGTSGINEQFF.

This clonotype was seen at least ten times. This chain uses TRBV10-3 with TRBJ2-7, with D possibly being TRBD1 (6 bases). This CDR3 spans 12 amino acids. Trimming left V 6 bases short and J 2 bases short, with 8 bases between. Germline CDR1 reads ENHRY; CDR2 reads SYGVKD. The CDR3 coding sequence is TGTGCCATCAGCGGACAGCCCTACGAGCAGTACTTC. It codes for CAISGQPYEQYF.

Comment on this clonotype: No conserved phenylalanine or tryptophan ends this CDR3, so it is likely a read error. The chain combines TRBV3-1 with TRBJ2-3; D remains ambiguous. The germline V gene encodes CDR1 LGHDT and CDR2 YNNKEL (reference sequence). The ends were cut back, 4 bases at V and 4 bases at J, with 12 bases in the middle. There are 14 residues in the CDR3. Here the CDR3 DNA reads TGTGCCAGCAGCCCCAGCCAGGCGGCAGATACGCAGTATTTA. Amino acid sequence: CASSPSQAADTQYL.

This clonotype has only a few counts. CDR3 in amino acids: CASSQFGTGSEKLFF. CDR3 nucleotides: TGCGCCAGCAGCCAATTCGGGACGGGGAGTGAAAAACTGTTTTTT. The chain is built from TRBV4-1 and TRBJ1-4; a possible D gene is TRBD1 (5 bases). This CDR3 is built from 15 residues. The ends were cut back, 2 bases at V and 7 bases at J, with 14 bases in the middle. Germline CDR1 is MGHRA and CDR2 is YSYEKL.

This clonotype was seen many times. The genes are TRBV5-4 and TRBJ2-3; TRBD2 matches at 7 bases. V trimming: 4 bases; J trimming: 2 bases; junction bases outside the gene matches: 4. Germline CDR1 SGHNT, CDR2 YYREEE (reference sequence). The CDR3 has 14 residues. This CDR3 is CASSPSGFTDTQYF. CDR3 DNA sequence: TGTGCCAGCAGCCCTAGCGGTTTCACAGATACGCAGTATTTT.